This entry lists 32 T cell receptor beta chains sequenced from one sample in a study of post-analysis software for immune sequencing data. For these TCRs, the target antigens are not known. cDNA libraries for TCR beta contained unique molecular identifiers. TCRdb reprocessed the PCR reads via MiXCR and lists one record per CDR3 protein. Among 450,000 or so distinct CDR3 sequences, under 55% were seen once, and the ten largest hold 9.5% to 13%. Study-wide results and limits: Relative to controls, patients had five TRBV segments at higher frequency, with TRBV5-6, TRBV5-1 and TRBV20-1 among these.

Input material: blood. All receptors come from a girl aged 10-17 years with multiple sclerosis.

The rearrangement joins TRBV28 to TRBJ2-7; a weak D match, TRBD1 (6 bases). The germline gives CDR1 MDHEN, CDR2 SYDVKM. V was cut by 7 bases and J by 7 bases, with 20 bases left in between. The length of the CDR3 is 14 residues. CDR3 amino acids: CASMGASNLGEQYF. The CDR3 DNA is TGTGCCAGCATGGGGGCGAGCAACCTGGGAGAGCAGTACTTC.

The chain joins TRBV4-3 to TRBJ2-1, with 7 positions matching TRBD2. V was pared by 0 bases and J by 0 bases, with 5 bases of the junction left unmatched. The V gene's germline CDR1 is LGHNA and CDR2 YSLEER. The CDR3 consists of 17 residues. This chain's CDR3 is CASSQDQAGSSYNEQFF. DNA of the CDR3: TGCGCCAGCAGCCAAGACCAAGCGGGGAGCTCCTACAATGAGCAGTTCTTC.

The chain carries TRBV9 and TRBJ2-1; TRBD2 agrees at 7 bases. The ends lost 1 base at V and 4 bases at J; junction bases unmatched: 5. Germline assignment: CDR1 SGDLS and CDR2 YYNGEE. CDR3 size: 15 residues. The CDR3: CASSVRGEGYNEQFF. DNA of the CDR3: TGTGCCAGCAGCGTACGAGGGGAGGGGTACAATGAGCAGTTCTTC.

The rearrangement uses TRBV29-1 and TRBJ2-1; 7 positions match TRBD1. This CDR3 contains 14 residues. With V trimmed by 6 bases and J by 0 bases, 5 bases remained unmatched. CDR1 SQVTM and CDR2 ANQGSEA come from the germline V gene. This CDR3 reads CSVVRDSSYNEQFF. CDR3 DNA: TGCAGCGTGGTCCGGGACAGCTCCTACAATGAGCAGTTCTTC.

The chain links TRBV20-1 to TRBJ2-7, with D hard to call. The ends were cut back, 6 bases at V and 9 bases at J, with 18 bases in the middle. Per the germline V gene, CDR1 is DFQATT and CDR2 is SNEGSKA (reference sequence). There are 12 residues in the CDR3. CDR3 sequence reads: CSAYSPIYGQYF. The DNA for the CDR3 is TGCAGTGCATATAGCCCAATATATGGGCAGTACTTC.

CDR3 sequence (DNA): TGCAGTGCTAGAAAGGGGCTAGCGGGAGCGGAGACCCAGTACTTC. It is translated as CSARKGLAGAETQYF. V gene TRBV20-1 combines with J gene TRBJ2-5; 10 nucleotides align to TRBD2. V lost 2 bases and J lost 5; bases outside the gene matches: 8. Germline-derived CDR1 and CDR2 are DFQATT and SNEGSKA (reference sequence). This CDR3 is built from 15 residues.

The V and J genes are TRBV11-2 and TRBJ2-1; possible D gene TRBD1, 5 bases. V lost 2 bases and J lost 8, with 16 bases in between. Germline V gene lookup returns CDR1 SGHAT and CDR2 FQNNGV. This CDR3 has 15 residues. Here the CDR3 reads CASSLSRVVGDEQFF. DNA of the CDR3: TGTGCCAGCAGCTTAAGCAGGGTCGTTGGGGATGAGCAGTTCTTC. Using reference TRBV11-2 and TRBJ2-1 for the parts outside the CDR3, the full variable domain is EAGVAQSPRYKIIEKRQSVAFWCNPISGHATLYWYQQILGQGPKLLIQFQNNGVVDDSQLPKDRFSAERLKGVDSTLKIQPAKLEDSAVYLCASSLSRVVGDEQFFGPGTRLTVL.

There are a few counts of this clonotype. The chain recombines TRBV24-1 with TRBJ2-5; 12 bases map to TRBD1. The V gene end was trimmed by 0 bases and the J gene end by 8 bases; junction bases not matched to a gene: 12. CDR1 is KGHDR and CDR2 is SFDVKD in the germline V gene. This CDR3 is built from 18 residues. For the CDR3, the DNA is TGTGCCACCAGTGATTTGCGAGGGGCGGGACAGGGGGCTCACACCCAGTACTTC. This sequence encodes CATSDLRGAGQGAHTQYF.

The rearrangement links TRBV29-1 to TRBJ2-1; no clear D gene. This CDR3 comprises 15 residues. V was pared by 0 bases and J by 6 bases, with 15 bases between. Per the germline V gene, CDR1 is SQVTM and CDR2 is ANQGSEA. The CDR3 spells CSVEDMRIAPNEQFF. The CDR3 DNA follows: TGCAGCGTTGAAGATATGCGGATAGCACCCAATGAGCAGTTCTTC.

The chain joins TRBV29-1 to TRBJ2-1; D gene unclear. V was shortened by 4 bases and J by 10 bases, with 8 bases between the two germline ends. CDR1 is SQVTM and CDR2 is ANQGSEA in the germline V gene. The CDR3 runs 10 residues. The CDR3 bases are TGCAGCGTTGTGGCCCGGGAGCAGTTCTTC. Translation gives CSVVAREQFF.

This clonotype was seen a handful of times. The J gene is TRBJ2-7, the V gene TRBV28; unclear D gene. V was cut by 6 bases and J by 4 bases, with 16 bases left in between. There are 14 residues in the CDR3. The germline CDR1 and CDR2 sequences are MDHEN and SYDVKM. The CDR3 bases are TGTGCCAGCAGCCCCCCCTGGGCGGAGTACGAGCAGTACTTC. Translated: CASSPPWAEYEQYF. Drawing the rest from reference TRBV28 and TRBJ2-7, the complete variable domain is DVKVTQSSRYLVKRTGEKVFLECVQDMDHENMFWYRQDPGLGLRLIYFSYDVKMKEKGDIPEGYSVSREKKERFSLILESASTNQTSMYLCASSPPWAEYEQYFGPGTRLTVT.

The chain is built from TRBV6-6 and TRBJ2-1, with 14 bases fitting TRBD2. J was trimmed by 1 base and V by 10 bases; bases with no gene match: 9. Germline V gene sequence: CDR1 MNHNY, CDR2 SVGAGI (reference sequence). The CDR3 loop spans 17 amino acids. In nucleotides, the CDR3 is TGTGCCACCCTGACTAGCGGGAGGGCCAGTTCCTACAATGAGCAGTTCTTC. Protein: CATLTSGRASSYNEQFF.

Only one count was recorded for this clonotype. The rearrangement joins TRBV20-1 to TRBJ1-2; a possible D gene is TRBD1 (6 bases). V was trimmed by 1 base and J by 1 base, leaving 7 bases between them. Germline V gene sequence: CDR1 DFQATT, CDR2 SNEGSKA (reference sequence). This CDR3 is 13 amino acids long. CDR3 DNA: TGCAGTGCTAGAGGACAGGATAACTATGGCTACACCTTC. It translates to CSARGQDNYGYTF.

This chain uses TRBV7-9 with TRBJ1-2; weak D call: TRBD1 (6 bases). V was pared by 2 bases and J by 8 bases, with 18 bases between. Looked up from germline, CDR1 is SEHNR and CDR2 is FQNEAQ (reference sequence). The CDR3 loop spans 15 amino acids. The CDR3 loop reads CASSLKQGALRGYTF. Here the CDR3 DNA reads TGTGCCAGCAGCTTAAAACAGGGCGCTTTGCGGGGCTACACCTTC.

J is TRBJ2-7 and V is TRBV6-2 or TRBV6-3; 9 bases are a match to TRBD2. Losses at the gene ends were 2 bases for V and 3 bases for J; bases not matched to a gene: 5. Germline CDR1 is MNHEY and CDR2 is SVGEGT. There are 15 residues in the CDR3. The CDR3 DNA is TGTGCCAGCAGTTACCAGGCGGGAGGGCTCTACGAGCAGTACTTC. Encoded protein: CASSYQAGGLYEQYF.

The rearrangement joins TRBV28 to TRBJ2-5; 7 bases fit TRBD1. Germline V lookup: CDR1 MDHEN, CDR2 SYDVKM. After removal of 6 bases from V and 4 bases from J, the junction contained 8 bases not matched to a gene. The CDR3 covers 14 residues. CDR3 DNA: TGTGCCAGCAGAGAGACAGGGTCAGGAGAGACCCAGTACTTC. It encodes CASRETGSGETQYF.

The V gene is TRBV20-1, the J gene TRBJ2-1; 9 positions match TRBD2. The CDR3 has 14 amino acids. In germline, CDR1 is DFQATT, CDR2 SNEGSKA (reference sequence). Unmatched junction bases numbered 7, after V lost 0 bases and J lost 10 bases. CDR3 sequence (DNA): TGCAGTGCTAGAGAGTCTAGCGGGACACTAGAGCAGTTCTTC. Protein sequence: CSARESSGTLEQFF.

The chain has TRBV29-1 and TRBJ2-2; possibly TRBD1 for D (6 bases). The assigned J gene may be wrong: the sequence end matches TRBJ1-4 better. Germline-derived CDR1 and CDR2 are SQVTM and ANQGSEA. This CDR3 spans 14 amino acids. This CDR3 reads CSASPTGQWEKLFF. The CDR3, as DNA: TGCAGCGCTTCTCCAACAGGGCAATGGGAAAAACTGTTTTTT.

The chain links TRBV9 to TRBJ2-5; 8 positions match TRBD1. V lost 0 bases and J lost 7; bases outside the gene matches: 5. The CDR3 contains 14 residues. From germline, CDR1 is SGDLS and CDR2 YYNGEE. The CDR3 bases are TGTGCCAGCAGCGTAGATCAGGGGGCAGGGACCCAGTACTTC. Its protein product is CASSVDQGAGTQYF. Full variable domain (outside the CDR3, taken from reference TRBV9 and TRBJ2-5): DSGVTQTPKHLITATGQRVTLRCSPRSGDLSVYWYQQSLDQGLQFLIQYYNGEERAKGNILERFSAQQFPDLHSELNLSSLELGDSALYFCASSVDQGAGTQYFGPGTRLLVL.

The chain joins TRBV24-1 to TRBJ2-3, with 8 bases lining up with TRBD1. There are 15 residues in the CDR3. The germline CDR1 and CDR2 sequences are KGHDR and SFDVKD. V was pared by 4 bases and J by 5 bases, with 7 bases of the junction left unmatched. This chain's CDR3 is CATSDSGTGVDTQYF. CDR3 nucleotides: TGTGCCACCAGTGACTCCGGGACAGGAGTAGATACGCAGTATTTT.

This chain joins TRBV3-1 and TRBJ1-2; D uncertain. V lost 8 bases, J lost 4 bases, and 17 bases lay in between. This CDR3 contains 14 residues. Germline assignment: CDR1 LGHDT and CDR2 YNNKEL (reference sequence). The CDR3 DNA reads TGTGCCAGCGAGATGATGGGTGATAGCTATGGCTACACCTTC. It encodes CASEMMGDSYGYTF.

This sequence joins TRBV20-1 and TRBJ2-5; TRBD2 matches 9 bases. Germline CDR1 and CDR2: DFQATT and SNEGSKA (reference sequence). CDR3 length: 14 amino acids. Trimming removed 2 bases from V and 5 bases from J; junction bases left unmatched: 6. CDR3 coding DNA: TGCAGTGCTAGATCGGCTAGCGGGAAGGAGACCCAGTACTTC. Translated: CSARSASGKETQYF.

The rearrangement links TRBV12-3 or TRBV12-4 to TRBJ2-3; a weak D match, TRBD2 (6 bases). The V and J ends lost 3 bases and 1 base respectively, with 11 bases between them. There are 15 residues in the CDR3. The CDR3 is CASSLGGTGTDTQYF. CDR3 sequence (DNA): TGTGCCAGCAGTTTGGGGGGAACCGGCACAGATACGCAGTATTTT.

With regard to this clonotype: Relative to the germline gene, one junction end is altered; a read error may explain this. The chain employs TRBV29-1 and TRBJ2-1; no clear D gene. Germline V gene data show CDR1 as SQVTM and CDR2 as ANQGSEA. The CDR3 loop spans 15 amino acids. CDR3 nucleotide sequence: TGCAGCGTTGTCTTTGGTCTCAGCTCCTACGATGAGCAGTTCTTC. Amino acids: CSVVFGLSSYDEQFF.

Only a few counts were recorded for this clonotype. This CDR3 is CASRTSGSSDEQFF. The CDR3 DNA reads as TGTGCCAGTAGAACTAGCGGGAGTAGTGATGAGCAGTTCTTC. The rearrangement uses TRBV7-9 and TRBJ2-1; 11 bases match TRBD2. CDR3 length equals 14 residues. Per the germline V gene, CDR1 is SEHNR and CDR2 is FQNEAQ (reference sequence). V lost 9 bases, J lost 8 bases, and 9 bases stayed unmatched.

This clonotype was observed a few times. V is TRBV29-1 and J is TRBJ1-2; the match to TRBD1 covers 7 bases. The CDR3 covers 14 residues. The trim removed 4 bases at V and 5 bases at J, leaving 10 bases unmatched. Germline V lookup: CDR1 SQVTM, CDR2 ANQGSEA. The CDR3 loop is CSVVQGQEGYGYTF. CDR3 DNA sequence: TGCAGCGTTGTACAGGGGCAGGAGGGGTATGGCTACACCTTC.

The chain uses TRBV28 and TRBJ2-5, with 11 bases aligning to TRBD1. Trimming cost V 4 bases and J 5 bases; bases outside gene matches: 6. CDR3 length equals 15 residues. CDR1 and CDR2 from the germline V gene are MDHEN and SYDVKM. CDR3 in amino acids: CASSSRTGGSETQYF. CDR3 DNA: TGTGCCAGCAGTTCCCGGACAGGGGGCTCTGAGACCCAGTACTTC.

This chain joins TRBV7-9 and TRBJ2-1, with 9 bases identical to TRBD2. The CDR3 is made up of 14 amino acids. J gave up 8 bases and V 4 bases, and 6 bases lay outside the gene matches. CDR1 is SEHNR, CDR2 FQNEAQ, per germline (reference sequence). The CDR3 DNA is TGTGCCAGCAGCTCCGTAGCGGGAGTTTATGAGCAGTTCTTC. This encodes CASSSVAGVYEQFF.

The CDR3 DNA follows: TGTGCCAGCAGCTTAGCGGACTGGCTGAAGAATACGCAGTATTTT. It codes for CASSLADWLKNTQYF. The J gene is TRBJ2-3, the V gene TRBV11-2; TRBD2 might be the D (5 bases). The CDR3 is made up of 15 amino acids. Germline lookup yields CDR1 SGHAT and CDR2 FQNNGV. V lost 1 base and J 7 bases, leaving 15 bases between the germline ends.

J is TRBJ1-2 and V is TRBV19; TRBD1 is a possible D gene (5 bases). The CDR3 loop spans 14 amino acids. Germline CDR1 LNHDA, CDR2 SQIVND (reference sequence). Trimming left V 4 bases short and J 7 bases short, with 16 bases between. The CDR3: CASSKVWQGSGYTF. The DNA of the CDR3 is TGTGCCAGTAGTAAGGTTTGGCAGGGAAGTGGCTACACCTTC.

This clonotype was recorded only once. The chain joins TRBV4-3 to TRBJ1-4, with 8 bases fitting TRBD1. From germline, CDR1 is LGHNA and CDR2 YSLEER. Losses at the gene ends were 1 base for V and 3 bases for J; bases not matched to a gene: 13. The CDR3 spans 19 residues. The CDR3 DNA follows: TGCGCCAGCAGCCAAGGGTGGACAGGGAGGAGGAAGGCTAATGAAAAACTGTTTTTT. Translation: CASSQGWTGRRKANEKLFF.

The rearrangement uses TRBV20-1 and TRBJ1-1; D uncertain. Germline V gene lookup returns CDR1 DFQATT and CDR2 SNEGSKA (reference sequence). Trimming pared 2 bases from V and 5 bases from J, leaving 12 bases between. The CDR3 has 13 amino acids. In DNA, the CDR3 is TGCAGTGCTAGAAGGACCGTTTGGACTGAAGCTTTCTTT. This codes for CSARRTVWTEAFF.